This TCR beta chain was documented in a study of cytotoxic CD8 clonotypes in ibrutinib-treated CLL. In regard to this clone: No antigen is known for it.

As input for TCR beta libraries, around 2 micrograms of genomic DNA came from cryopreserved PBMCs. Here immunoSEQ multiplex PCR was the method, and the copy in TCRdb shows in-frame clones only, minus some. The sample carries a few hundred thousand clones, approximately 80% recorded once. The CDR3 length is 14 residues. Per germline, CDR1 KGHSH and CDR2 LQKENI. Trimming pared 1 base from V and 4 bases from J, leaving 11 bases between. Study-level points and caveats: The study found baseline clonality above age-matched healthy donors, tracking circulating CD8+ T-cell counts. Public clonotypes were uncommon and contracted or stayed stable on treatment.

The chain is built from TRBV18 and TRBJ2-7; no clear D. The sample in question was PBMCs, obtained before ibrutinib treatment. This receptor was obtained from a human donor with chronic lymphocytic leukemia. This CDR3 reads CASSPRTGSYEQYF. CDR3 nucleotides: TGTGCCAGCTCACCACGAACTGGATCTTACGAGCAGTACTTC.